The 30 T cell receptor beta chains below come from one sample, sequenced in a study of cytomegalovirus exposure and HLA in healthy donors. Researchers ran the PCR with 60 Vbeta and 13 Jbeta primers. Only in-frame clones appear in the TCRdb table, and some are missing; sequencing was by immunoSEQ multiplex PCR. Among nearly 110,000 clones, 75% were seen once, and the ten largest hold approximately 2.6%. The sample comprised PBMCs. The receptors here all came from a male donor in good health and CMV-seropositive.

The rearrangement links TRBV6-4 to TRBJ1-2; weak D call: TRBD1 (6 bases). Per the germline V gene, CDR1 is MRHNA and CDR2 is SNTAGT. This CDR3 comprises 12 residues. V was clipped by 8 bases and J by 2 bases, with 9 bases between them. The chain's CDR3 is CASSQGNYGYTF. CDR3 in DNA: TGTGCCAGCTCACAGGGAAACTATGGCTACACCTTC.

The chain combines TRBV6-5 with TRBJ1-1; 9 nucleotides match TRBD1. The germline V gene encodes CDR1 MNHEY and CDR2 SVGAGI. The CDR3 covers 14 residues. V lost 6 bases, J lost 4 bases, and 6 bases stayed unmatched. DNA for the CDR3: TGTGCCAGCAGAGCACAGGGGGCGCGCACTGAAGCTTTCTTT. This codes for CASRAQGARTEAFF.

The chain employs TRBV28 and TRBJ2-2; D is possibly TRBD1 (5 bases). The CDR3 length is 14 residues. The germline V gene has CDR1 MDHEN and CDR2 SYDVKM. V was clipped by 6 bases and J by 0 bases, with 8 bases between them. The CDR3 here is CASSQGSNTGELFF. The CDR3, as DNA: TGTGCCAGCAGCCAGGGATCGAACACCGGGGAGCTGTTTTTT.

The chain combines TRBV29-1 with TRBJ1-2, with D tentatively TRBD1 (6 bases). CDR1 is SQVTM and CDR2 is ANQGSEA in the germline V gene. This CDR3 contains 15 residues. V dropped 0 bases and J dropped 6 bases, with 17 bases sitting between them. CDR3 sequence (DNA): TGCAGCGTTGAAGATCGGGGGGGGCAGGTACATGGCTACACCTTC. Protein product: CSVEDRGGQVHGYTF.

The chain is built from TRBV5-6 and TRBJ2-7; D might be TRBD1 (5 bases). The CDR3 totals 14 residues. Germline lookup yields CDR1 SGHDT and CDR2 YYEEEE. V shed 4 bases and J shed 2 bases, with 13 bases lying between them. The CDR3 region is CASSQDISAYEQYF. For the CDR3, the DNA is TGTGCCAGCAGCCAGGACATATCAGCCTACGAGCAGTACTTC.

V gene TRBV28 combines with J gene TRBJ2-7; 7 positions match TRBD2. The junction had 19 bases not matched to a gene; V was cut back by 10 bases and J by 7 bases. This CDR3 spans 15 amino acids. Germline V gene sequence: CDR1 MDHEN, CDR2 SYDVKM. The CDR3 DNA is TGTGCCACCTACTCGGGCTCGGGGGGTAATTCAGAGCAGTACTTC. Amino acids: CATYSGSGGNSEQYF. Looking up the rest from reference TRBV28 and TRBJ2-7 gives the full variable domain: DVKVTQSSRYLVKRTGEKVFLECVQDMDHENMFWYRQDPGLGLRLIYFSYDVKMKEKGDIPEGYSVSREKKERFSLILESASTNQTSMYLCATYSGSGGNSEQYFGPGTRLTVT.

This chain connects TRBV29-1 to TRBJ2-7; D perhaps matches TRBD1 (6 bases). The ends were cut back, 0 bases at V and 2 bases at J, with 14 bases in the middle. There are 15 residues in the CDR3. CDR1 and CDR2 from the germline V gene are SQVTM and ANQGSEA. CDR3: CSVEEGAGRTYEQYF. The CDR3 DNA reads TGCAGCGTTGAAGAGGGGGCAGGGAGAACCTACGAGCAGTACTTC.

This clone was picked up one time. The rearrangement links TRBV27 to TRBJ2-7; TRBD1 matches 11 bases. This CDR3 is built from 17 residues. CDR1 is MNHEY and CDR2 is SMNVEV in the germline V gene (reference sequence). The V gene end was trimmed by 4 bases and the J gene end by 3 bases; junction bases not matched to a gene: 11. In DNA form, the CDR3 reads TGTGCCAGCAGTTCTTGGACAGGGGGCTTTGGGAACTACGAGCAGTACTTC. Translating it yields CASSSWTGGFGNYEQYF.

The chain uses TRBV29-1 and TRBJ2-5; possibly TRBD1 for D (6 bases). Germline values: CDR1 SQVTM, CDR2 ANQGSEA. V lost 2 bases and J lost 5, with 15 bases in between. This CDR3 comprises 14 residues. In DNA, the CDR3 is TGCAGCGTTGAATGGACAGTCTCACCGGAGACCCAGTACTTC. Translating it yields CSVEWTVSPETQYF.

The J gene is TRBJ2-7, the V gene TRBV7-2; the match to TRBD1 covers 10 bases. Looked up from germline, CDR1 is SGHTA and CDR2 is FQGNSA. This CDR3 contains 13 residues. The CDR3 loop is CAVRTGGSYEQYF. CDR3 nucleotides: TGTGCTGTCCGGACAGGGGGCTCCTACGAGCAGTACTTC.

The V gene is TRBV5-8, the J gene TRBJ1-4, with 10 bases identical to TRBD1. CDR1 and CDR2 from the germline V gene are SGHTS and YDEGEE. Trimming at V came to 4 bases and at J to 8 bases, leaving 5 bases not matched to a gene. This CDR3 has 14 residues. DNA of the CDR3: TGTGCCAGCAGCCGTCCGGGACAGGGGGAAAAACTGTTTTTT. It codes for CASSRPGQGEKLFF.

The chain employs TRBV7-2 and TRBJ2-2; D may match TRBD1 or TRBD2 (7 bases each). CDR3 length: 16 residues. CDR1 and CDR2 (germline): SGHTA, FQGNSA. Trimming pared 5 bases from V and 2 bases from J, leaving 15 bases between. CDR3 sequence (DNA): TGTGCCAGCAGCCTAGGGGGCGGGAGAAACACCGGGGAGCTGTTTTTT. Translation gives CASSLGGGRNTGELFF.

This rearrangement joins TRBV4-2 to TRBJ2-1; 10 positions agree with TRBD2. This CDR3 has 17 amino acids. Germline V lookup: CDR1 LGHNA, CDR2 YNFKEQ. Trimming removed 4 bases from V and 8 bases from J; junction bases left unmatched: 14. CDR3 sequence (DNA): TGTGCCAGCAGCCCCGAGGCCCAGCGGGGGGGCCTCCATGAGCAGTTCTTC. Its translation is CASSPEAQRGGLHEQFF.

The rearrangement joins TRBV7-9 to TRBJ2-7; 9 positions match TRBD2. This CDR3 is 15 amino acids long. V lost 8 bases to trimming and J lost 4 bases; unmatched junction nucleotides: 12. Germline V gives CDR1 SEHNR, CDR2 FQNEAQ (reference sequence). In nucleotides, the CDR3 is TGTGCCAGCCGGGGCCTAGCGGGGAGATCTTACGAGCAGTACTTC. Translated: CASRGLAGRSYEQYF.

This clone was seen only once. V gene TRBV2 combines with J gene TRBJ1-1; TRBD1 aligns across 7 bases. This CDR3 is 14 amino acids long. V lost 7 bases and J lost 0; bases outside the gene matches: 5. Germline lookup yields CDR1 SNHLY and CDR2 FYNNEI. This CDR3 reads CASTGQRVNTEAFF. CDR3 bases: TGTGCCAGCACGGGACAGCGGGTGAACACTGAAGCTTTCTTT.

The J gene is TRBJ2-3, the V gene TRBV7-3; D gene unclear. CDR1 and CDR2 (germline): SGHTA, FQGTGA. Trimming shortened V by 2 bases and J by 4 bases, and 10 bases separated the two germline ends. CDR3 length equals 14 residues. CDR3 sequence (DNA): TGTGCCAGCAGCTTACGGGTAGCCCCAGATACGCAGTATTTT. Translation: CASSLRVAPDTQYF.

The chain recombines TRBV21-1 with TRBJ1-5. TRBV21-1 is labeled a pseudogene. This CDR3 is built from 16 residues. As DNA, the CDR3 is TGTGCCAGCAGCAAGGGGGGACTTTCTAGCAATCAGCCCCAGCATTTT. Translating gives CASSKGGLSSNQPQHF.

This chain uses TRBV9 with TRBJ2-3; 8 bases match TRBD2. CDR1 and CDR2 (germline): SGDLS, YYNGEE. J gave up 3 bases and V 0 bases, and 6 bases lay outside the gene matches. The CDR3 runs to 16 residues. CDR3 nucleotide sequence: TGTGCCAGCAGCGTAGGAGGGGCTAGCGGGACAGATACGCAGTATTTT. Residues: CASSVGGASGTDTQYF.

The rearrangement joins TRBV14 to TRBJ2-7; 11 nucleotides match TRBD2. CDR1 and CDR2 (germline): SGHDN, FVKESK. The CDR3 runs to 13 residues. V trimming: 6 bases; J trimming: 5 bases; junction bases outside the gene matches: 3. The CDR3 loop is CASRTSGGNEQYF. For the CDR3, the DNA is TGTGCCAGCAGAACTAGCGGGGGAAACGAGCAGTACTTC.

This chain joins TRBV6-5 and TRBJ1-6; weak D call: TRBD1 (5 bases). The V end was cut by 7 bases, the J end by 7 bases, with 14 bases between. This CDR3 is 14 amino acids long. CDR1 is MNHEY, CDR2 SVGAGI, per germline. The CDR3 reads CASTPQGINSPLHF. The CDR3 DNA reads as TGTGCCAGCACCCCCCAGGGAATCAATTCACCCCTCCACTTT.

The genes are TRBV12-5 and TRBJ2-1; possible D gene TRBD1, 6 bases. This CDR3 contains 15 residues. V lost 7 bases and J lost 9, with 22 bases in between. Germline V gene data show CDR1 as LGHNT and CDR2 as FRNRAP. The CDR3, as DNA: TGTGCTAGTGCCTTGGGAGACAGGACGTTCAGTGAGCAGTTCTTC. As protein: CASALGDRTFSEQFF.

This clone was seen a single time. V is TRBV5-4 and J is TRBJ1-1; 8 bases are shared with TRBD1. This CDR3 spans 13 amino acids. The germline gives CDR1 SGHNT, CDR2 YYREEE (reference sequence). After removal of 5 bases from V and 6 bases from J, the junction contained 6 bases not matched to a gene. CDR3 DNA: TGTGCCAGCAGGGCCGGGACAGGTTCTGAAGCTTTCTTT. This codes for CASRAGTGSEAFF.

This clone occurred a few times. The junction shows a germline mismatch at one end, possibly a read error. The rearrangement links TRBV4-3 to TRBJ1-5; D gene uncertain. From germline, CDR1 is LGHNA and CDR2 YSLEER. The CDR3 has 16 residues. CDR3 in amino acids: CASSQDLASGNQPQNF. The CDR3 DNA reads TGCGCCAGCAGCCAAGATCTTGCCAGCGGCAATCAGCCCCAGAATTTT.

The chain uses TRBV5-1 and TRBJ2-5, with D perhaps matching TRBD1 (5 bases). The CDR3 has 16 amino acids. Between the trimmed V and J ends, which lost 3 bases and 0 bases, there was a span of 15 bases. Germline assignment: CDR1 SGHRS and CDR2 YFSETQ. CDR3 protein: CASSWYSQGNQETQYF. In DNA, the CDR3 is TGCGCCAGCAGCTGGTACTCTCAGGGCAACCAAGAGACCCAGTACTTC.

The chain uses TRBV11-2 and TRBJ2-5; 8 bases fit TRBD2. J was trimmed by 5 bases and V by 1 base; bases with no gene match: 9. The CDR3 spans 16 residues. CDR1 is SGHAT and CDR2 is FQNNGV in the germline V gene. CDR3 residues: CASSLVTSGGPETQYF. CDR3 coding DNA: TGTGCCAGCAGCTTAGTTACTTCGGGGGGGCCGGAGACCCAGTACTTC.

This chain joins TRBV6-5 and TRBJ2-7; tentative D call: TRBD2 (6 bases). CDR1 and CDR2 (germline): MNHEY, SVGAGI. CDR3 size: 14 residues. V was pared by 6 bases and J by 6 bases, with 18 bases between. The CDR3: CASRPRRGPSEQYF. CDR3 DNA: TGTGCCAGCAGGCCTAGGAGGGGACCCTCCGAGCAGTACTTC.

The chain employs TRBV6-5 and TRBJ2-7, with D perhaps TRBD1 (6 bases). Looked up from germline, CDR1 is MNHEY and CDR2 is SVGAGI. V gave up 5 bases and J gave up 1 base, with 15 bases separating them. The CDR3 is made up of 15 amino acids. The CDR3 loop reads CASSTRTDLSYEQYF. The DNA for the CDR3 is TGTGCCAGCAGTACCCGGACAGACCTTTCCTACGAGCAGTACTTC.

V usage is TRBV10-1 and J usage is TRBJ1-1, with 8 bases aligning to TRBD1. The CDR3 has 14 amino acids. Per germline, CDR1 WNHNN and CDR2 SYGVQD (reference sequence). With V trimmed by 2 bases and J by 11 bases, 10 bases remained unmatched. CDR3 nucleotides: TGCGCCAGCAGTGAGACAGGGGGGTTTTTTGTCGCTTTCTTT. Its protein product is CASSETGGFFVAFF.

The chain is built from TRBV15 and TRBJ1-5, with 9 bases aligning to TRBD1. CDR1 and CDR2 (germline): LNHNV, YYDKDF (reference sequence). The CDR3 sequence is 14 residues long. Trimming at V came to 6 bases and at J to 4 bases, leaving 4 bases not matched to a gene. CDR3 in amino acids: CATRTQGANQPQHF. CDR3 nucleotide sequence: TGTGCCACCAGAACACAGGGGGCGAATCAGCCCCAGCATTTT.

This rearrangement joins TRBV28 to TRBJ1-4, with D perhaps TRBD1 (6 bases). The CDR3 runs to 15 residues. CDR1 is MDHEN, CDR2 SYDVKM, per germline. Trimming took 1 base from V and 8 from J, leaving 14 bases between them. This chain's CDR3 is CASSLSTGKREKLFF. The DNA for the CDR3 is TGTGCCAGCAGTTTATCAACAGGGAAGCGCGAAAAACTGTTTTTT.